The next 3 T cell receptor beta chains were all read from a single sample in a study. Each CDR3 protein gets one entry after TCRdb re-called the 5' RACE reads with MiXCR. The data contain about 7,200 distinct CDR3 sequences, around 40% of them singletons. Sequenced sample: memory CD4+ T cells sorted from blood. Subset given: memory CD4+ T cells, CD4+CD45RO+CD25-. The receptors originated from a female donor with breast cancer.

By its share, this clonotype is medium-sized. The chain recombines TRBV4-1 with TRBJ2-1, with unresolved D. This CDR3 contains 13 residues. Trimming left V 0 bases short and J 9 bases short, with 9 bases between. Germline lookup yields CDR1 MGHRA and CDR2 YSYEKL. The CDR3 DNA sequence: TGCGCCAGCAGCCAAGAGGTGGGTGGTGAGCAGTTCTTC. As protein: CASSQEVGGEQFF.

The V and J genes are TRBV4-1 and TRBJ2-7, with D possibly being TRBD2 (5 bases). Trimming removed 2 bases from V and 6 bases from J, with 11 bases in between. The CDR3 is made up of 13 amino acids. The germline CDR1 and CDR2 sequences are MGHRA and YSYEKL. The CDR3 nucleotides are TGCGCCAGCAGCCAACTACTAGTTTCCGAGCAGTACTTC. Its translation: CASSQLLVSEQYF.

The genes are TRBV12-3 or TRBV12-4 and TRBJ1-2; D gene uncertain. The CDR3 is 12 amino acids. V was shortened by 6 bases and J by 9 bases, with 14 bases between the two germline ends. In DNA, the CDR3 is TGTGCCAGCAGAATACACGGTGGCAGCTACACCTTC. Encoded protein: CASRIHGGSYTF.